This T cell receptor beta chain was documented in a study of shared clonotypes between healthy human individuals (dated by TCRdb to about 2020). Turning to the overall study: A few men and two women, aged 18 to 49 years, made up the cohort. The study deeply sequenced blood TCR repertoires of about 5 healthy adults to estimate repertoire size and the extent of clonotype sharing between individuals. For each donor, CD4 naive and CD4 memory were each given three plates, CD8 naive was given two plates, and CD8 memory was given one plate. Libraries were prepared and TCR repertoires were sequenced by different laboratories using diverse techniques, in order to increase sequencing depth and limit assay-specific biases. Each donor's leukapheresis produced roughly between about 0.8 and 10 billion PBMCs.

Using the deep immunoSEQ assay, multiplex PCR amplified TCR CDR3 regions from genomic DNA. Extracted genomic DNA from each cell subset was distributed evenly across all wells of several immunoSEQ 96-well plates, and each plate was treated as a replicate. For sorted subsets, each replicate PCR was loaded with approximately 190 ng genomic DNA, equivalent to some 31,000 T cell genomes. The purified libraries were quantified using a Qubit 3.0 fluorometer, sized with a Bioanalyzer 2100, and then quantified again using the KAPA Library Quantification kit. A separate single-read 150-cycle Illumina NextSeq 550 flow cell was used to sequence each immunoSEQ 96-well plate. The original methods were these. Because only junctional sequences without quality scores were contained in the immunoSEQ output, filtering matching that applied to full-length reads could not be performed. To assign V/J genes and CDR3, sequences were annotated against IMGT germline references using PyIR, a Python wrapper for IgBLAST v1.9. Reads were filtered out if the reads had weak V/J assignments (E-value above 1e-6), no CDR3, stop codons, out-of-frame junctions, or ambiguous translated residues. V3J clonotypes were defined by identical inferred V gene, J gene, and CDR3 amino acid sequence. Percentage overlap between repertoires was computed as shared unique clonotypes divided by the size of the smaller repertoire. Three approaches were used to assess repertoire richness: RTK rarefaction, the Chao1 estimator, and Recon v2.1 estimates of unobserved clonotypes. For all TCRbeta clonotypes obtained by the gDNA method from several donors, generation probabilities were computed with OLGA. Here the immuneACCESS table is served through TCRdb, limited to in-frame sequences with V and J called. Missing clones are a known gap in these copies; in checked studies unresolved V genes cover under half, and the rest lacks a known reason. The DNA was the basis for D and trimming; V, J and clone size are from that table. This sample holds over 2 million clones; roughly 95% were observed only once. 0.1% to 0.15% of the sample belongs to the ten largest clones.

CDR1 and CDR2 are drawn from the germline V gene: SQVTM, ANQGSEA. Counted from cysteine to phenylalanine, this CDR3 has 15 amino acids. The CDR3 DNA has 45 bases and is translated from base 1. Germline trimming: 5 bases from V, 7 bases from J; junction bases outside gene matches: 16. Donors were healthy HIV-negative adults with no recently reported acute infections or vaccinations. All donors were Caucasian adults living in Nashville, Tennessee, USA. Magnetic negative selection was used to enrich CD4+ T cells, after which naive cells were positively selected on CD45RA and the negative fraction became the memory subset. Blood was obtained by leukapheresis, after which PBMCs were separated by Ficoll-Histopaque density gradient centrifugation and cryopreserved in liquid nitrogen vapor phase. Analytical flow cytometry was used to check the purity and quantity of every magnetically sorted T cell population. Genomic DNA was isolated from every sorted fraction and measured by UV absorbance on a Nanodrop 2000c.

What the authors observed across the whole study: Rarefaction of sorted-subset datasets indicated incomplete sequencing despite the large sequencing depth. Across a handful of donors, roughly 5.1% of naive CD4, roughly 3.3% of naive CD8, 2% to 2.5% of memory CD4, and about 0.44% of memory CD8 clonotypes were shared. Pairwise subsampling led to the expectation that sequencing depth would affect the degree of clonotype sharing among donors. Because the study included only a small number of donors, the genetic and exposure-history diversity represented was limited. Larger estimated clonotype richness was generally found for naive subsets than for memory subsets. Only blood was sampled, and tissue TCR repertoires likely differ from those in blood. Compared with non-shared clonotypes, clonotypes shared by all four sorted-subset donors had higher generation probabilities.

Points on this clone: Its specific antigen is unknown. No base qualities exist here, and no much larger clone lies one base off it.

The V and J genes are TRBV29-1 and TRBJ1-1; 7 nucleotides in the junction match TRBD1. The sample comprised naive CD4+ T cells sorted from blood. The cell subset or site label, read with the paper, signifies: CD45RA+ positively selected. This TCR came from a man between 18 and 29 years old in good health. The CDR3 corresponds to CSVPARGGVAGEAFF. The sequenced DNA: TGCAGCGTTCCTGCCAGGGGGGGTGTGGCGGGTGAAGCTTTCTTT.